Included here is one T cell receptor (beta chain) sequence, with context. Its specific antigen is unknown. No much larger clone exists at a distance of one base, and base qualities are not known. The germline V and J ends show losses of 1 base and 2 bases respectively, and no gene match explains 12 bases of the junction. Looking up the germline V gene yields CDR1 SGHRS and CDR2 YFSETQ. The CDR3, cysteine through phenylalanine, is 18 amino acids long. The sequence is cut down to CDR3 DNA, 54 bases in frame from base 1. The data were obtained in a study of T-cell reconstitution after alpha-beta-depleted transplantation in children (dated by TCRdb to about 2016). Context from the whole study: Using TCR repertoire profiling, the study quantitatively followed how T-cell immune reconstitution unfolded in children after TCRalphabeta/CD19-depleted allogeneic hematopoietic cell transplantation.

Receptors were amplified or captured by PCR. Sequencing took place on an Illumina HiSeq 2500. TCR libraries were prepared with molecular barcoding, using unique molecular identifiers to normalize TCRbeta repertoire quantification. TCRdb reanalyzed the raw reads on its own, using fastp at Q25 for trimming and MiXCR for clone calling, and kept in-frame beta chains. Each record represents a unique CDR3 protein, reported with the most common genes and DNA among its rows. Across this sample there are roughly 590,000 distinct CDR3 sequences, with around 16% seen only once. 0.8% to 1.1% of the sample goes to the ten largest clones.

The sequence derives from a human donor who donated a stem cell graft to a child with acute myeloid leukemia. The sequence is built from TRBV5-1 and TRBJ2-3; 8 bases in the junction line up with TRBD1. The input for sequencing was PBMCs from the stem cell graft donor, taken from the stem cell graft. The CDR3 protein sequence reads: CASSLLSTGTGDTDTQYF. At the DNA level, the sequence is TGCGCCAGCAGCTTGCTCTCTACCGGGACAGGTGACACAGATACGCAGTATTTT.